This entry describes one T cell receptor beta chain. Its antigen is not known. Libraries were prepared by immunoSEQ multiplex PCR; TCRdb keeps only in-frame clonotypes and omits some of them. The repertoire includes around 20,000 clones, approximately 92% of them detected once, and just over 5% sits in the top ten. The source of the sample is a study of graft-versus-host responses after intestinal transplantation. About the research overall: Recipients were given multivisceral, liver-intestinal, or isolated intestinal transplants. Every one of the recipients received anti-thymocyte globulin induction and afterwards took tacrolimus and steroids for approximately 3 years. Points from the study as a whole: Early post-transplant declines in HvG were associated with peak levels of circulating GvH clones. GvH clones were found in recipient marrow; some appeared first in ileum or blood.

V lost 3 bases and J lost 3, with 8 bases in between. Germline CDR1 and CDR2: SGHAT and FQNNGV. The CDR3 sequence is 13 residues long. The chain recombines TRBV11-2 with TRBJ1-1; weak D call: TRBD1 (6 bases). The TCR originated in a human patient who received an intestinal transplant, so some T cells may come from the graft donor. Sequenced material: PBMCs, taken around 65 days after intestinal transplantation. CDR3 region: CASSFEGDTEAFF. The CDR3 coding sequence is TGTGCCAGCAGCTTCGAGGGGGACACTGAAGCTTTCTTT.